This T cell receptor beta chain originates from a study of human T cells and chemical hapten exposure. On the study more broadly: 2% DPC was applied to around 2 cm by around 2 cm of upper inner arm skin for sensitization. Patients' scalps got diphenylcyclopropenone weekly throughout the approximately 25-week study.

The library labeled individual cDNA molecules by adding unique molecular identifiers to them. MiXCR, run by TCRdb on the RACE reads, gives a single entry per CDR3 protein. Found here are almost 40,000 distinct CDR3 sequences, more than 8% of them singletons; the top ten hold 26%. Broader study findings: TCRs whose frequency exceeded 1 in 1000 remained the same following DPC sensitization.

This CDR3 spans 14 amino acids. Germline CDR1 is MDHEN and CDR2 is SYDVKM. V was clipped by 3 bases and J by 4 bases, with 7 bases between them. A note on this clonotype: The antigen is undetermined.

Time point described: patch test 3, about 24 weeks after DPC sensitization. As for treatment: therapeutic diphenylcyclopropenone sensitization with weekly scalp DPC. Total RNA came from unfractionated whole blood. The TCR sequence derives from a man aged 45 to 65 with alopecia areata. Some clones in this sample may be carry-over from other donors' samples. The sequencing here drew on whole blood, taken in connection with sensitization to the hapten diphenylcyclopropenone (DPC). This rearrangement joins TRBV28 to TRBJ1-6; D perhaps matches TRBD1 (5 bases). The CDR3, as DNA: TGTGCCAGCAGTTTCGCAGGGTATAATTCACCCCTCCACTTT. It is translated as CASSFAGYNSPLHF.